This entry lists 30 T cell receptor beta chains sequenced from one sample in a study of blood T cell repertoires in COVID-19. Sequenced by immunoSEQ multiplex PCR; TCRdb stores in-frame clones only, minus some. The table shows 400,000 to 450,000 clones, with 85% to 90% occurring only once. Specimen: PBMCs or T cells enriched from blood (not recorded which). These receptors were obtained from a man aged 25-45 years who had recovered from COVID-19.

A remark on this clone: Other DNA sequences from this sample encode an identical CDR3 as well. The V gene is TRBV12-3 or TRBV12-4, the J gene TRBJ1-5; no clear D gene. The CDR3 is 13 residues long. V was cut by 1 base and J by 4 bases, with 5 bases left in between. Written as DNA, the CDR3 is TGTGCCAGCAGTTTAGTCCGGAATCAGCCCCAGCATTTT. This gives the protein CASSLVRNQPQHF.

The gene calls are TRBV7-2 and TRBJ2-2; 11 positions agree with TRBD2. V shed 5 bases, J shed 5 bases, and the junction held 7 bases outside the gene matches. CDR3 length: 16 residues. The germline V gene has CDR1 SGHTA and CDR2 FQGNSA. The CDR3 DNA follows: TGTGCCAGCAGCCTGGATAGCGGGAGGGAAACCGGGGAGCTGTTTTTT. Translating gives CASSLDSGRETGELFF.

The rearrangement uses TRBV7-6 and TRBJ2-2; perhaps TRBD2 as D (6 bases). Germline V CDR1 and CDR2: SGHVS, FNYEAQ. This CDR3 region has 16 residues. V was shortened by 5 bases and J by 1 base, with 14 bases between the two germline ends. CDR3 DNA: TGTGCCAGCAGCCGCTGGGGGGAGAGGAACACCGGGGAGCTGTTTTTT. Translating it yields CASSRWGERNTGELFF. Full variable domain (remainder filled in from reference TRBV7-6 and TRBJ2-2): GAGVSQSPRYKVTKRGQDVALRCDPISGHVSLYWYRQALGQGPEFLTYFNYEAQQDKSGLPNDRFSAERPEGSISTLTIQRTEQRDSAMYRCASSRWGERNTGELFFGEGSRLTVL.

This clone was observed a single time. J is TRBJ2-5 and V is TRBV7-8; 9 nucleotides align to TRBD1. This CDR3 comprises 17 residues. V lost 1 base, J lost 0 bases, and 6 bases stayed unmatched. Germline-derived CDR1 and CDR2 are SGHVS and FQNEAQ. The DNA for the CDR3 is TGTGCCAGCAGCTTAGGGACAGGGGTTTCGTACCAAGAGACCCAGTACTTC. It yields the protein CASSLGTGVSYQETQYF.

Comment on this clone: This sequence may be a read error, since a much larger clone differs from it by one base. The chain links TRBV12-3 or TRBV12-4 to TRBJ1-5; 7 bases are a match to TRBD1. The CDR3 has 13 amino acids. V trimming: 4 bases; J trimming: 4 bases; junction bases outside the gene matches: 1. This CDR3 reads CASSWTGNQPQHF. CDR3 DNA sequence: TGTGCCAGCAGTTGGACAGGTAATCAGCCCCAGCATTTT.

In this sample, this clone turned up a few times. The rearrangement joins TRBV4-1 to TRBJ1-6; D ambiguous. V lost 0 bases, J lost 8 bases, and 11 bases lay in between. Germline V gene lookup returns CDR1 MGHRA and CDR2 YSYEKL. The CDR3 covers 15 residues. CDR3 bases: TGCGCCAGCAGCCAAGAGGCAGCGCTGGATTCACCCCTCCACTTT. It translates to CASSQEAALDSPLHF.

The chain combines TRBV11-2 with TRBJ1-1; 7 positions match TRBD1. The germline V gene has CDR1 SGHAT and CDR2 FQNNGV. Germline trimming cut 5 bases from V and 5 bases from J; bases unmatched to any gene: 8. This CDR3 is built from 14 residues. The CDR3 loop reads CASSLYRGRTEAFF. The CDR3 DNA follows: TGTGCCAGCAGCCTGTACAGGGGTCGGACTGAAGCTTTCTTT.

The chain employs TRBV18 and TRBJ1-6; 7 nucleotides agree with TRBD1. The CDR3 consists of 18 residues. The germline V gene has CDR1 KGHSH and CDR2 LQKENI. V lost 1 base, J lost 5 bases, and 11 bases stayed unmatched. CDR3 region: CASSPRIQQGFNNSPLHF. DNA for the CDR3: TGTGCCAGCTCACCACGAATACAACAGGGGTTCAATAATTCACCCCTCCACTTT.

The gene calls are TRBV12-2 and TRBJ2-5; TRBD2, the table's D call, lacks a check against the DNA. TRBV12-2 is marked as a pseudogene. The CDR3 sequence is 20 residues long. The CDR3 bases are TGTGCAAGTCGCATAGGGACTAGCGGGAGGATAAGACAAGTTAAAGAGACCCAGTACTTC. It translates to CASRIGTSGRIRQVKETQYF.

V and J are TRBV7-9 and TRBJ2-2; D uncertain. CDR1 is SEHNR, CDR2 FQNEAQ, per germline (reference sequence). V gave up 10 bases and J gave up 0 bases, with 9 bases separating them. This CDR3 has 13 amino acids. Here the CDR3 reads CATEETNTGELFF. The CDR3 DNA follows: TGTGCCACCGAGGAAACGAACACCGGGGAGCTGTTTTTT. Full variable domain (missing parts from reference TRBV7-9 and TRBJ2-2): DTGVSQNPRHKITKRGQNVTFRCDPISEHNRLYWYRQTLGQGPEFLTYFQNEAQLEKSRLLSDRFSAERPKGSFSTLEIQRTEQGDSAMYLCATEETNTGELFFGEGSRLTVL.

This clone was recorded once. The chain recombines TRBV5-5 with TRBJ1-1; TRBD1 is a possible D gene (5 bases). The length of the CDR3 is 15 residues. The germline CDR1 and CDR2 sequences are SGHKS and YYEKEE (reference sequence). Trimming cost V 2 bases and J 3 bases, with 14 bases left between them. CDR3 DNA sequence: TGTGCCAGCAGCTTTTCTGGGCAGGGATACACTGAAGCTTTCTTT. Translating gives CASSFSGQGYTEAFF.

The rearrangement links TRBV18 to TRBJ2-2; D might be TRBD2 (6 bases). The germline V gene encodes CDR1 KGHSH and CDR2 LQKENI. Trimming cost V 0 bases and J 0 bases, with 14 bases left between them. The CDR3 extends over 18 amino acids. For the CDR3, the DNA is TGTGCCAGCTCACCACCGGGACTCCCCCGCTCGAACACCGGGGAGCTGTTTTTT. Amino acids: CASSPPGLPRSNTGELFF.

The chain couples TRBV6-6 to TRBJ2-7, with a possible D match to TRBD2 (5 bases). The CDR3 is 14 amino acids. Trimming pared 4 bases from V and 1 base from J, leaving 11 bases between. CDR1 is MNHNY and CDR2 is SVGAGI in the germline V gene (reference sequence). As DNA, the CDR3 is TGTGCCAGCAGTTTCGGACTCGAGTCCTACGAGCAGTACTTC. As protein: CASSFGLESYEQYF.

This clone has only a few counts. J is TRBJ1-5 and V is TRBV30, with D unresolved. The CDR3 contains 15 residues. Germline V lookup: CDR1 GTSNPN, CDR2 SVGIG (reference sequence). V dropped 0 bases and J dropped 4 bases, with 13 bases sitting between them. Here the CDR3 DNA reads TGTGCCTGGAGTGTTTTATCGGGAGGAAATCAGCCCCAGCATTTT. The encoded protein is CAWSVLSGGNQPQHF.

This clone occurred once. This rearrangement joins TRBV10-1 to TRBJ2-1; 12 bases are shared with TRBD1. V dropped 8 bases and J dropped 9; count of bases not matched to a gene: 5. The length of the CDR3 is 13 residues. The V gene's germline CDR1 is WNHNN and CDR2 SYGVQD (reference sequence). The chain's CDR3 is CASSGTGGGEQFF. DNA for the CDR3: TGCGCCAGCTCCGGGACAGGGGGCGGTGAGCAGTTCTTC.

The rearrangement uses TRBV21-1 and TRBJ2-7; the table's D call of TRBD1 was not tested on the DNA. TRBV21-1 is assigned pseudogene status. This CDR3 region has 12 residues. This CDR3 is CASRGTGVEQYF. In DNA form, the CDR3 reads TGTGCCAGCAGGGGGACAGGGGTGGAGCAGTACTTC.

In DNA form, the CDR3 reads TGTGCCACCAGTGATTTGCGTTCACTAGCGGGAGATGAGCAGTTCTTC. This codes for CATSDLRSLAGDEQFF. The genes are TRBV24-1 and TRBJ2-1; 11 nucleotides agree with TRBD2. The CDR3 runs to 16 residues. J lost 8 bases, V lost 0 bases, and 5 bases had no gene match. Germline lookup yields CDR1 KGHDR and CDR2 SFDVKD.

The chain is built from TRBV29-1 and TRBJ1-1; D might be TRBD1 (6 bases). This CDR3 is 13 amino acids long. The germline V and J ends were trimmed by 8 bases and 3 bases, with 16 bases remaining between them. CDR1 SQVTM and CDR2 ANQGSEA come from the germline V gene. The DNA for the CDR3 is TGCAGCTCTCGGGACGCAGGGGACACTGAAGCTTTCTTT. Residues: CSSRDAGDTEAFF.

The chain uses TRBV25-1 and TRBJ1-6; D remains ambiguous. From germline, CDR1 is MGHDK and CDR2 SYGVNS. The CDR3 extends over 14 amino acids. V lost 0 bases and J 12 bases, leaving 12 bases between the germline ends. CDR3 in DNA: TGTGCCAGCAGTGAATATTTAGGCCAGCGACCCCTCCACTTT. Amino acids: CASSEYLGQRPLHF. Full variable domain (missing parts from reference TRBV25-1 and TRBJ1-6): EADIYQTPRYLVIGTGKKITLECSQTMGHDKMYWYQQDPGMELHLIHYSYGVNSTEKGDLSSESTVSRIRTEHFPLTLESARPSHTSQYLCASSEYLGQRPLHFGNGTRLTVT.

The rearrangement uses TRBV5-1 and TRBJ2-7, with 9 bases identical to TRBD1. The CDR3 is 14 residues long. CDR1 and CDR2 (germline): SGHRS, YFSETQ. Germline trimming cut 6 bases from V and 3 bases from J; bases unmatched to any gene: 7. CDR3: CASTSGQGFYEQYF. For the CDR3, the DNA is TGCGCCAGCACCTCGGGACAGGGATTCTACGAGCAGTACTTC.

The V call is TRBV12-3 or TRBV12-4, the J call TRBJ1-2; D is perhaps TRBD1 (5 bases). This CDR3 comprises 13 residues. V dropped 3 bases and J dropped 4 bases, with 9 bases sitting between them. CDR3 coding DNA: TGTGCCAGCAGTTTGGGGGGGACCTATGGCTACACCTTC. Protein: CASSLGGTYGYTF.

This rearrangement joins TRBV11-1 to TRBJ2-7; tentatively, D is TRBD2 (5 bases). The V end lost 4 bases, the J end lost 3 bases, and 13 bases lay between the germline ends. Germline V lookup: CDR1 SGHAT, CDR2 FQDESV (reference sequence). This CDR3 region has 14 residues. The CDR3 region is CASSSGIKIYEQYF. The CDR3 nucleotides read TGTGCCAGCAGCTCGGGGATAAAAATCTACGAGCAGTACTTC.

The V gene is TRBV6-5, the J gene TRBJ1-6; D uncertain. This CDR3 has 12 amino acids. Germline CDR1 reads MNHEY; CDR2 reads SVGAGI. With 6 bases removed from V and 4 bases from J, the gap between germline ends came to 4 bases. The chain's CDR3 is CASREYNSPLHF. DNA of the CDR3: TGTGCCAGCAGGGAGTATAATTCACCCCTCCACTTT.

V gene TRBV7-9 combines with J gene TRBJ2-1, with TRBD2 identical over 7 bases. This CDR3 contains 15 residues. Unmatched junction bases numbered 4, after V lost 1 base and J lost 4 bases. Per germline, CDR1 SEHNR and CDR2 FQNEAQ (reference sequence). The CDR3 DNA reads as TGTGCCAGCAGCTTAGGCCTAGCGGATTACAATGAGCAGTTCTTC. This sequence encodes CASSLGLADYNEQFF.

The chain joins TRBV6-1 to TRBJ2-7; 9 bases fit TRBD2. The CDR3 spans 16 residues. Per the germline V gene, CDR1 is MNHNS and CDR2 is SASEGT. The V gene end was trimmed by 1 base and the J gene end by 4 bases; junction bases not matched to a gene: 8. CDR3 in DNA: TGTGCCAGCAGTGAAGGGGTTAGCGGGAGATTTTACGAGCAGTACTTC. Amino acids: CASSEGVSGRFYEQYF.

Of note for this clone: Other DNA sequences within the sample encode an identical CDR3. CDR3: CAWSVTRDTGELFF. CDR3 bases: TGTGCCTGGAGTGTAACCCGCGACACCGGGGAGCTGTTTTTT. The rearrangement joins TRBV30 to TRBJ2-2; D call uncertain. The V and J ends lost 0 bases and 3 bases respectively, with 8 bases between them. From germline, CDR1 is GTSNPN and CDR2 SVGIG (reference sequence). The CDR3 covers 14 residues.

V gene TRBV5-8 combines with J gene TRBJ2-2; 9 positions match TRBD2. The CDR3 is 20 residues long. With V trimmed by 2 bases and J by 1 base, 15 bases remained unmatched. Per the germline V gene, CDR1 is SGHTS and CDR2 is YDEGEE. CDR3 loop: CASSFAGTSTLRGNTGELFF. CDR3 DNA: TGTGCCAGCAGCTTTGCCGGGACTAGCACGCTCCGAGGGAACACCGGGGAGCTGTTTTTT.

The DNA for the CDR3 is TGCGCCAGCAGTTCCGGGACATACTACGAGCAGTACTTC. This codes for CASSSGTYYEQYF. The chain is built from TRBV5-1 and TRBJ2-7; D perhaps matches TRBD1 (6 bases). V was cut by 5 bases and J by 3 bases, with 12 bases left in between. The CDR3 consists of 13 residues. CDR1 and CDR2 (germline): SGHRS, YFSETQ.

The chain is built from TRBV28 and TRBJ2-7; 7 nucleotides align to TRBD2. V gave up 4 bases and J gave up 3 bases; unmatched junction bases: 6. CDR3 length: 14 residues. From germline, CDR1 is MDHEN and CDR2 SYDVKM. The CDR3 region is CASSSAGEGYEQYF. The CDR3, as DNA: TGTGCCAGCAGTTCCGCCGGGGAGGGCTACGAGCAGTACTTC.

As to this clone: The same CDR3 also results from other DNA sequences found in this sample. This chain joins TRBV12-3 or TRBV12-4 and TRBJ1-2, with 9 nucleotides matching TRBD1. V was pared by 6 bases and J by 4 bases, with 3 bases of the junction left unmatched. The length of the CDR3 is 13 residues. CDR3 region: CASSLGQGYGYTF. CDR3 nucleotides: TGTGCCAGCAGCTTGGGACAGGGCTATGGCTACACCTTC.